This paragraph reports one T cell receptor beta chain. Most PBMC samples had 480 ng input DNA in six replicates. TCRdb's table, derived via immunoSEQ multiplex PCR, lists solely in-frame clones and lacks some. The table shows some 71,000 clones, with over 70% occurring only once. The sample comes from a study of neoadjuvant anti-PD-1 for oral cavity cancer. The patients had HPV-negative, locally advanced oral cavity squamous cell carcinoma. The V segment lost 5 bases and the J segment 6 bases; nucleotides outside the gene matches: 5. Germline V gene lookup returns CDR1 SEHNR and CDR2 FQNEAQ (reference sequence). This CDR3 has 14 residues.

The chain recombines TRBV7-9 with TRBJ2-7; 12 positions match TRBD1. This TCR was sampled from a person between 35 and 79 years old with oral cavity squamous cell carcinoma. Material: PBMCs, obtained before nivolumab (anti-PD-1) treatment. CDR3 in amino acids: CASSPGTGGLEQYF. DNA for the CDR3: TGTGCCAGCAGCCCCGGGACAGGGGGCCTCGAGCAGTACTTC. The full variable domain, rest sourced from reference TRBV7-9 and TRBJ2-7, is DTGVSQNPRHKITKRGQNVTFRCDPISEHNRLYWYRQTLGQGPEFLTYFQNEAQLEKSRLLSDRFSAERPKGSFSTLEIQRTEQGDSAMYLCASSPGTGGLEQYFGPGTRLTVT.